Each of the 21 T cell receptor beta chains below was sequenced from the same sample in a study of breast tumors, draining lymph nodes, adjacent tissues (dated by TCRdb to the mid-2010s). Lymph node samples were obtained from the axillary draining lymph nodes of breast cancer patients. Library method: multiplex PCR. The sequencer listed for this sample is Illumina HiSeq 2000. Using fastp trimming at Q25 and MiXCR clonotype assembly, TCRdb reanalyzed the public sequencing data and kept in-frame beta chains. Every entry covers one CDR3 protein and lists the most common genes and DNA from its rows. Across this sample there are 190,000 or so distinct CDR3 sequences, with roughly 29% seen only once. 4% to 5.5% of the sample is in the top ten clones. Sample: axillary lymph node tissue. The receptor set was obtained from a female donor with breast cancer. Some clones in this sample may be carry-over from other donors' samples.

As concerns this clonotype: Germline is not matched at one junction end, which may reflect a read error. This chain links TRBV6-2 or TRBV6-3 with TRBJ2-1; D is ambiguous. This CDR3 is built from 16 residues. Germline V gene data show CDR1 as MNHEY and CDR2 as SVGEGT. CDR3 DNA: TGTGCCAGCAGTCACTCGATACAAGCACCTTACAATGAGCAGTTCTTC. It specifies CASSHSIQAPYNEQFF.

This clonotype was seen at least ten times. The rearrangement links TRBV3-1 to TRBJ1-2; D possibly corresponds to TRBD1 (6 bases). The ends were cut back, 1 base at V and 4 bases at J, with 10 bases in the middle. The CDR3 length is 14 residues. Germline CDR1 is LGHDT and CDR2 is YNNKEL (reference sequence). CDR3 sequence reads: CASSQGGQPYGYTF. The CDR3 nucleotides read TGTGCCAGCAGCCAAGGAGGACAGCCCTATGGCTACACCTTC.

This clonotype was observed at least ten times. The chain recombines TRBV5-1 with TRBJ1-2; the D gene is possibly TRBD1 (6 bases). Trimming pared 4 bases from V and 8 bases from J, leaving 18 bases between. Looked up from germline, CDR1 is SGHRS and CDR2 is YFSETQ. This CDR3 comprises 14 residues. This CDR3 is CASSTNQGTEGYTF. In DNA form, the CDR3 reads TGCGCCAGCAGCACCAACCAGGGGACGGAAGGCTACACCTTC.

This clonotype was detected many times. CDR3 residues: CASSWEGSRVNGYTF. The CDR3 DNA sequence: TGTGCCAGCAGCTGGGAGGGCAGCAGGGTGAATGGCTACACCTTC. V and J are TRBV7-8 and TRBJ1-2; D is possibly TRBD1 (5 bases). The V gene lost 4 bases and the J gene lost 6 bases, with 18 bases spanning the gap. Germline values: CDR1 SGHVS, CDR2 FQNEAQ. The CDR3 sequence is 15 residues long.

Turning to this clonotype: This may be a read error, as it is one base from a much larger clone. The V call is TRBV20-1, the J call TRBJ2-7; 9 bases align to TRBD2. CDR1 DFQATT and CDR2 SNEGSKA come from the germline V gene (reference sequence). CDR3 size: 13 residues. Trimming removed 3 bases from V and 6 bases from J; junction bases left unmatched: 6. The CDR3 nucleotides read TGCAGTGCTAGGACAGGGACTAGCTGCGAGCAGTACTTC. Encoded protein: CSARTGTSCEQYF.

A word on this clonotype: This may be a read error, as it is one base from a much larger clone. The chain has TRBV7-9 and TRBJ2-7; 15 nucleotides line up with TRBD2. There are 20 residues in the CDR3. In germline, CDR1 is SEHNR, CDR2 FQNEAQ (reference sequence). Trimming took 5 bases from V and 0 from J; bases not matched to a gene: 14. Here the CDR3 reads CASSLPRGLAGGPRSYEQYF. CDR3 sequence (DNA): TGTGCCAGCAGCCTCCCCCGCGGACTAGCGGGAGGGCCGCGCTCCTACGAGCAGTACTTC.

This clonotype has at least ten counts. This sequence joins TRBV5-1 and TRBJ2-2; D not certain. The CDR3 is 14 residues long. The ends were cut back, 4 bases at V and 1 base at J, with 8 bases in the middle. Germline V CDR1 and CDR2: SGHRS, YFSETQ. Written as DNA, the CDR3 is TGCGCCAGCAGCGCGACGGGGAACACCGGGGAGCTGTTTTTT. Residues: CASSATGNTGELFF.

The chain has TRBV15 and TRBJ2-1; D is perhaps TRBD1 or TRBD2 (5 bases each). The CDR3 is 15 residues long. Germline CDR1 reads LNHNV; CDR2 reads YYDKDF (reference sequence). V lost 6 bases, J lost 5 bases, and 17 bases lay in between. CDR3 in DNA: TGTGCCACCAGTAAGGAAGCCGGGACCCACAATGAGCAGTTCTTC. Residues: CATSKEAGTHNEQFF.

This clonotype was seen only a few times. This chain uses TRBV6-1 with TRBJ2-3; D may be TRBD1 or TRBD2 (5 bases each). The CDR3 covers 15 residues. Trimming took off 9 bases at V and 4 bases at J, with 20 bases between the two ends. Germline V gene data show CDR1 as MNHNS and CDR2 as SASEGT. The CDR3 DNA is TGTGCCAGTCATGACTCCGGGACCCTAGCAGATACGCAGTATTTT. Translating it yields CASHDSGTLADTQYF.

CDR3 sequence reads: CASSREAANEKLFF. CDR3 nucleotides: TGTGCCAGCAGTCGGGAGGCGGCTAATGAAAAACTGTTTTTT. This sequence joins TRBV2 and TRBJ1-4; D gene uncertain. V was shortened by 5 bases and J by 3 bases, with 10 bases between the two germline ends. From germline, CDR1 is SNHLY and CDR2 FYNNEI. This CDR3 is 14 amino acids long.

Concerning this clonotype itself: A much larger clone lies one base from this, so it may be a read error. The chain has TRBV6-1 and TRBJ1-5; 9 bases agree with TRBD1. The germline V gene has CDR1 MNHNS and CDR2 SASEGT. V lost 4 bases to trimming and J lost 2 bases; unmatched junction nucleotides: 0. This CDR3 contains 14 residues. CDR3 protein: CASSGTGGNQPQHF. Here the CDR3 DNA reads TGTGCCAGCAGTGGGACAGGGGGCAATCAGCCCCAGCATTTT.

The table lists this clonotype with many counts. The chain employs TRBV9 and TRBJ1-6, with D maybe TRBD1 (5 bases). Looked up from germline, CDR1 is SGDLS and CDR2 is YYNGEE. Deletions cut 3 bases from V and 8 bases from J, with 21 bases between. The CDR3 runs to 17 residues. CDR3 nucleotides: TGTGCCAGCAGCGCCCGACCTGGGGGTGCGCGCGATTCACCCCTCCACTTT. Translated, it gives CASSARPGGARDSPLHF.

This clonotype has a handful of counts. The DNA of the CDR3 is TGTGCCAGCTCACCACCGGGACAGGGGGAGACCCAGTACTTC. This sequence encodes CASSPPGQGETQYF. This chain joins TRBV18 and TRBJ2-5; TRBD1 agrees at 10 bases. CDR3 length: 14 amino acids. The germline CDR1 and CDR2 sequences are KGHSH and LQKENI. Losses at the gene ends were 0 bases for V and 5 bases for J; bases not matched to a gene: 0.

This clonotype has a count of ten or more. The CDR3 bases are TGTGCCATCAGTGACGGACAGCTATACAATGAGCAGTTCTTC. Translation: CAISDGQLYNEQFF. V is TRBV10-3 and J is TRBJ2-1, with D perhaps TRBD1 (6 bases). The CDR3 totals 14 residues. CDR1 is ENHRY and CDR2 is SYGVKD in the germline V gene. Trimming pared 3 bases from V and 4 bases from J, leaving 10 bases between.

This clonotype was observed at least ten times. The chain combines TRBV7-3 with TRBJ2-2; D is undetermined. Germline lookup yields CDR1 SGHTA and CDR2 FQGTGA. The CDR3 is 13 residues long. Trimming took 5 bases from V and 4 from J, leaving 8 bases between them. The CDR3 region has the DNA TGTGCCAGCAGCCAAGCGAGCACCGGGGAGCTGTTTTTT. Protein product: CASSQASTGELFF.

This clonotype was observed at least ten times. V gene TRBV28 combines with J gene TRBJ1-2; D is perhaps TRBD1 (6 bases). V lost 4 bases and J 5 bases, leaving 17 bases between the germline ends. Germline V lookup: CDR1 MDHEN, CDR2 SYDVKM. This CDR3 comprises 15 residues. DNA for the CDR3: TGTGCCAGCAGTTCCTCCGGGACACCTATTTATGGCTACACCTTC. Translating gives CASSSSGTPIYGYTF.

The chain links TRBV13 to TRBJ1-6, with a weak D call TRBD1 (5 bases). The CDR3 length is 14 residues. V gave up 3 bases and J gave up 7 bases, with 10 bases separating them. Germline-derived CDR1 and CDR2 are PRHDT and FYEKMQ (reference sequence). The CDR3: CASSFVSGNSPLHF. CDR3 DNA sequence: TGTGCCAGCAGCTTTGTTTCAGGGAATTCACCCCTCCACTTT.

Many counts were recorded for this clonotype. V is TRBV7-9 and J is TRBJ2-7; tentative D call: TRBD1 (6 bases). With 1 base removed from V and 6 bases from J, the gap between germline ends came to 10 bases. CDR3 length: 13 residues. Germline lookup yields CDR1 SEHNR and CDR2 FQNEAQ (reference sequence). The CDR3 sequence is CASSLGGTTEQYF. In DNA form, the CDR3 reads TGTGCCAGCAGCTTAGGGGGGACAACCGAGCAGTACTTC.

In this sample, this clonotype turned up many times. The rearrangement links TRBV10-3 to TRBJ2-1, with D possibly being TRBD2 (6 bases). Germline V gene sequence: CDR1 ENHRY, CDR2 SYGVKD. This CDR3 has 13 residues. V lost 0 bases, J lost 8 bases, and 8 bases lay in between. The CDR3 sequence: CAISESGLHEQFF. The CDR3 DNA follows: TGTGCCATCAGTGAGTCAGGACTACATGAGCAGTTCTTC.

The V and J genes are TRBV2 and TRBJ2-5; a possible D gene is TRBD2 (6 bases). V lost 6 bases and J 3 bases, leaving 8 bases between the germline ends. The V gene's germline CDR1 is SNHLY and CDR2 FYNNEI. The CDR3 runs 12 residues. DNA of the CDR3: TGTGCCAGCAGGGAGGGTAAAGAGACCCAGTACTTC. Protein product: CASREGKETQYF.

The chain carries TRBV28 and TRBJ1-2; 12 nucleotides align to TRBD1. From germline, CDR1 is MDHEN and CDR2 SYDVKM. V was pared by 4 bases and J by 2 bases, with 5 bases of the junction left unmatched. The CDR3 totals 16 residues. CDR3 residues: CASSYGTGGKNYGYTF. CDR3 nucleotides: TGTGCCAGCAGTTACGGGACAGGGGGCAAAAACTATGGCTACACCTTC.